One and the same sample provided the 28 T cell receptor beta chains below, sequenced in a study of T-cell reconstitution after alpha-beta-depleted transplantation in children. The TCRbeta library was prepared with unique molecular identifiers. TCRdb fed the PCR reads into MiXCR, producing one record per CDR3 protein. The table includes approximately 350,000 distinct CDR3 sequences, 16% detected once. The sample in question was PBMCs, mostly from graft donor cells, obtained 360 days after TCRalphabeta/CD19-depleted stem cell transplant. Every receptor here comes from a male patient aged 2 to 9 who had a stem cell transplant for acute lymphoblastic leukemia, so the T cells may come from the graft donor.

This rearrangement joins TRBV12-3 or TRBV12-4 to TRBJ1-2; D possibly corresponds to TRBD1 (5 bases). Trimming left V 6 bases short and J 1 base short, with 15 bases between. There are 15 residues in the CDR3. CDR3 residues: CASSRRSGVNYGYTF. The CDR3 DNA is TGTGCCAGCAGCAGACGGTCGGGGGTTAACTATGGCTACACCTTC.

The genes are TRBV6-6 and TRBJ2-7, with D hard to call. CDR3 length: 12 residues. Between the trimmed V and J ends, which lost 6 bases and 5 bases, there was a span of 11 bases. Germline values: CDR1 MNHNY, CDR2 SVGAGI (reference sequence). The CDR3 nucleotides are TGTGCCAGCAGGGCCGCTAGGCACGAGCAGTACTTC. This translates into CASRAARHEQYF.

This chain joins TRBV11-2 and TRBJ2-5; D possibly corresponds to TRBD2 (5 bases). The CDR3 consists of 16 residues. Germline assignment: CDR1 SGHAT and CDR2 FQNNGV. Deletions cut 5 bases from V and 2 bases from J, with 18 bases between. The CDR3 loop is CASSLYLVRDQETQYF. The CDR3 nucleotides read TGTGCCAGCAGCCTGTACTTAGTGAGGGATCAAGAGACCCAGTACTTC. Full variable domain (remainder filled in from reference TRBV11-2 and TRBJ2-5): EAGVAQSPRYKIIEKRQSVAFWCNPISGHATLYWYQQILGQGPKLLIQFQNNGVVDDSQLPKDRFSAERLKGVDSTLKIQPAKLEDSAVYLCASSLYLVRDQETQYFGPGTRLLVL.

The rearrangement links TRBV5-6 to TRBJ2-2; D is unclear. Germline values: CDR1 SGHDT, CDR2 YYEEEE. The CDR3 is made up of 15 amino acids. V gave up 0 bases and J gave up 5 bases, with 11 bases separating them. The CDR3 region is CASSLGGRWTGELFF. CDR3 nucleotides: TGTGCCAGCAGCTTGGGTGGCCGTTGGACCGGGGAGCTGTTTTTT.

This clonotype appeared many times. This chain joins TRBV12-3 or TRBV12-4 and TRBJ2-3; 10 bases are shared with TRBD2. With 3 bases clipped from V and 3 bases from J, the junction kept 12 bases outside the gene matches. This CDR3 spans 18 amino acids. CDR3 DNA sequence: TGTGCCAGCAGTTTTAGCGGGGGGACTAGGTTCGGAACAGATACGCAGTATTTT. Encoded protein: CASSFSGGTRFGTDTQYF.

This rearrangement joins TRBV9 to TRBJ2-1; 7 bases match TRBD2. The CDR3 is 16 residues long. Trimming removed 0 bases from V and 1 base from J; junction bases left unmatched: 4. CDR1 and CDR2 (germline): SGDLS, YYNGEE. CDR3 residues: CASSVGLADSYNEQFF. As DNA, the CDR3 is TGTGCCAGCAGCGTAGGGCTAGCGGATTCCTACAATGAGCAGTTCTTC.

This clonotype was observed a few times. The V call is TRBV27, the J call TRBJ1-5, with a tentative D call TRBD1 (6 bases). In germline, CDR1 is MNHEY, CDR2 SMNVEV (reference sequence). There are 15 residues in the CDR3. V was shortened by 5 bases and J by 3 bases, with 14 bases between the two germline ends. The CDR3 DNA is TGTGCCAGCAGTCCCGGGACATTAAACAATCAGCCCCAGCATTTT. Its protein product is CASSPGTLNNQPQHF.

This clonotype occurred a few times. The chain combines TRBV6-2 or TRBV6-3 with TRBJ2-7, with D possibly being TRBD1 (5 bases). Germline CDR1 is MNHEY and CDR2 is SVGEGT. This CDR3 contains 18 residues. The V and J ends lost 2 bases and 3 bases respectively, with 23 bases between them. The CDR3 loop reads CASSYPSSDLRDSYEQYF. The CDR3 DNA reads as TGTGCCAGCAGTTACCCCTCGTCCGACCTCAGGGATAGCTACGAGCAGTACTTC.

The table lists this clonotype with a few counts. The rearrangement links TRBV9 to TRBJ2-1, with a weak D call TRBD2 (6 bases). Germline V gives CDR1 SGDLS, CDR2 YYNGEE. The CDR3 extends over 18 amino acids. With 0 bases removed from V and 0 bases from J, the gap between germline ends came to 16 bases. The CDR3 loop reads CASSVGGSWEDSYNEQFF. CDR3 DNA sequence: TGTGCCAGCAGCGTAGGAGGGTCGTGGGAGGACTCCTACAATGAGCAGTTCTTC. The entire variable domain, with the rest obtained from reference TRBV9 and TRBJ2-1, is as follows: DSGVTQTPKHLITATGQRVTLRCSPRSGDLSVYWYQQSLDQGLQFLIQYYNGEERAKGNILERFSAQQFPDLHSELNLSSLELGDSALYFCASSVGGSWEDSYNEQFFGPGTRLTVL.

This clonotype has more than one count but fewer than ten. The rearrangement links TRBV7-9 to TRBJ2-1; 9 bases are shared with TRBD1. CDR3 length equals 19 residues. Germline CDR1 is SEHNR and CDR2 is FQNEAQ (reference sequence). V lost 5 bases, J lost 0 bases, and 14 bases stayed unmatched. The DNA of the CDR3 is TGTGCCAGCAGCCCAATCCCGGGACAGGGTAAACGCTCCTACAATGAGCAGTTCTTC. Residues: CASSPIPGQGKRSYNEQFF.

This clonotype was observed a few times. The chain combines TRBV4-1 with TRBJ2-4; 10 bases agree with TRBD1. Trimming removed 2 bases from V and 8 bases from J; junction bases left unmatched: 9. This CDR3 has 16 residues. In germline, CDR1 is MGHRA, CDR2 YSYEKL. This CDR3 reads CASSQPPGQGTYIQYF. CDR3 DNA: TGCGCCAGCAGCCAACCCCCGGGACAGGGGACGTACATTCAGTACTTC.

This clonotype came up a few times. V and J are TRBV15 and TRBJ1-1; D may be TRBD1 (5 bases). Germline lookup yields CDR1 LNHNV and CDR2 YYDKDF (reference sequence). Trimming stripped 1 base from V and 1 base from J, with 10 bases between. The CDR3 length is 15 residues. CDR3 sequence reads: CATSRGGAPNTEAFF. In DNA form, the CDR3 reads TGTGCCACCAGCAGAGGCGGGGCACCGAACACTGAAGCTTTCTTT. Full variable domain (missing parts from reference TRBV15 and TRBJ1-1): DAMVIQNPRYQVTQFGKPVTLSCSQTLNHNVMYWYQQKSSQAPKLLFHYYDKDFNNEADTPDNFQSRRPNTSFCFLDIRSPGLGDTAMYLCATSRGGAPNTEAFFGQGTRLTVV.

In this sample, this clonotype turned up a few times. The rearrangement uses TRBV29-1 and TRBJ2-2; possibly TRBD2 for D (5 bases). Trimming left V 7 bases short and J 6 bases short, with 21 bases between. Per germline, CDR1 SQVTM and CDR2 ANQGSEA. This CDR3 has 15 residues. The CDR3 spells CSGIYSKRISGELFF. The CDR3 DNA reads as TGCAGCGGGATTTATTCAAAGCGGATTTCCGGGGAGCTGTTTTTT.

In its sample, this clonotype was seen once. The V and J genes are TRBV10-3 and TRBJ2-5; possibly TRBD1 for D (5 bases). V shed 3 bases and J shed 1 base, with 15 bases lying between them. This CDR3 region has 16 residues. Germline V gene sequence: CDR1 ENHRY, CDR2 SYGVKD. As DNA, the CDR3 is TGTGCCATCAGTGAACAGGCTCCCGACCCCCAAGAGACCCAGTACTTC. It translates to CAISEQAPDPQETQYF.

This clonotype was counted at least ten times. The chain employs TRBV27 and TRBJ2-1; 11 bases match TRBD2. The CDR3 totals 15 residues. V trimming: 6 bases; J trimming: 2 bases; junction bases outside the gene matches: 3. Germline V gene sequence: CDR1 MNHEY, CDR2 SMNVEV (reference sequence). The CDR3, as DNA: TGTGCCAGCAGCAAACTAGCGGGAGCCTACAATGAGCAGTTCTTC. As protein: CASSKLAGAYNEQFF.

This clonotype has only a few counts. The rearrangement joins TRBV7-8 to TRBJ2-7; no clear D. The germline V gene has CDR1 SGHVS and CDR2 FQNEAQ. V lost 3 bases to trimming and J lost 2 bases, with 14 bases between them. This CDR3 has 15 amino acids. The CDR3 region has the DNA TGTGCCAGCAGCTTCGTGGCAGAGACGACCTACGAGCAGTACTTC. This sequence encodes CASSFVAETTYEQYF.

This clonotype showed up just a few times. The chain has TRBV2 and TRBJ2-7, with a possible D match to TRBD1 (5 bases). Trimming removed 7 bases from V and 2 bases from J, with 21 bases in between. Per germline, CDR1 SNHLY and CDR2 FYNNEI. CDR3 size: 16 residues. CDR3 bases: TGTGCCAGCAAGGGGATTTTGTGGTTAGGCGCCTACGAGCAGTACTTC. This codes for CASKGILWLGAYEQYF.

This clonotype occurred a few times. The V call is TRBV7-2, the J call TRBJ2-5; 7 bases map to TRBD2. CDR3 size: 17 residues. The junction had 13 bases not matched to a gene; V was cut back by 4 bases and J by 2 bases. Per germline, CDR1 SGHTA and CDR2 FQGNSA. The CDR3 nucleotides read TGTGCCAGCAGCTCTGAAAACTACGGCGGGGGTCAAGAGACCCAGTACTTC. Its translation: CASSSENYGGGQETQYF.

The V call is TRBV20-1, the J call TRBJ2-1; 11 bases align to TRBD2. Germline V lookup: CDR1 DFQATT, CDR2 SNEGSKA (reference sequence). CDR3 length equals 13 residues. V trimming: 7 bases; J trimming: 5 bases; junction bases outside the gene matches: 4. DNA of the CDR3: TGCAGTGTACTAGCGGGAGAAAACAATGAGCAGTTCTTC. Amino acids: CSVLAGENNEQFF.

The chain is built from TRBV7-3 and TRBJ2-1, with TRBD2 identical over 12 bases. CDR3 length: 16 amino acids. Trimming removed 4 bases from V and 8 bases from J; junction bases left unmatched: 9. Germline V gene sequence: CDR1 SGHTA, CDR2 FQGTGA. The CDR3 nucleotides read TGTGCCAGCAGCTCCATTACTAGCGGGAGGCCAGATGAGCAGTTCTTC. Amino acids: CASSSITSGRPDEQFF. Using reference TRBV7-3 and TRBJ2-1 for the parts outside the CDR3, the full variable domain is GAGVSQTPSNKVTEKGKYVELRCDPISGHTALYWYRQSLGQGPEFLIYFQGTGAADDSGLPNDRFFAVRPEGSVSTLKIQRTERGDSAVYLCASSSITSGRPDEQFFGPGTRLTVL.

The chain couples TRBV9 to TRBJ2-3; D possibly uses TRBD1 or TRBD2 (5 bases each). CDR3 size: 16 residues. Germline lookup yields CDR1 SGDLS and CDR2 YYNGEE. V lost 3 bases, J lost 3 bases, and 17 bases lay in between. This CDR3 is CASSEAPGGATDTQYF. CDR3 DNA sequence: TGTGCCAGCAGCGAGGCCCCTGGGGGAGCAACAGATACGCAGTATTTT.

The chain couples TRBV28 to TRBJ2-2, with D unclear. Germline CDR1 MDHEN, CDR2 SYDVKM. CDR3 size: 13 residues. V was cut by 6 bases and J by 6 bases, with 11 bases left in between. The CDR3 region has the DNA TGTGCCAGCAGCCGAATAGGAGCCGGGGAGCTGTTTTTT. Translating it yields CASSRIGAGELFF.

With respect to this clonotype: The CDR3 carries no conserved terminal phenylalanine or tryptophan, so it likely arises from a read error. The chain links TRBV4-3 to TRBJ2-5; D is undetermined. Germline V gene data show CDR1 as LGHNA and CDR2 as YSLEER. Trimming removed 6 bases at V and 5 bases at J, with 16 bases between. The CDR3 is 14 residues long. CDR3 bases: TGCGCCAGCAGTCCCTATAGCCTCCGGGAGACCCAGTACGTC. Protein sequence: CASSPYSLRETQYV.

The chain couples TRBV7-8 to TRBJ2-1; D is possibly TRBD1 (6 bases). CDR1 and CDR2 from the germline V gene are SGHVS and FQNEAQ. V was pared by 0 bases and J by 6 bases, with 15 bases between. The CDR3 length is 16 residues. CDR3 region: CASSLAGAYPANEQFF. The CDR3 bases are TGTGCCAGCAGCTTAGCGGGGGCCTACCCGGCCAATGAGCAGTTCTTC.

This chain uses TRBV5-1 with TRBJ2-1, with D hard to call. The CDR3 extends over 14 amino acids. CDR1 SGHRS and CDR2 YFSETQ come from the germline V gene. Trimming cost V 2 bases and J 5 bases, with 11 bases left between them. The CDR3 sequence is CASSFGLAHNEQFF. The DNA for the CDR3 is TGCGCCAGCAGCTTCGGGTTAGCCCACAATGAGCAGTTCTTC.

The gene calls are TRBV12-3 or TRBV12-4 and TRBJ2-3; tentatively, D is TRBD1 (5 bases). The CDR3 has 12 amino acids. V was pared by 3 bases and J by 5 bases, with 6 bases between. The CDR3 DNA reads TGTGCCAGCAGTTTTGACAGAGATACGCAGTATTTT. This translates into CASSFDRDTQYF.

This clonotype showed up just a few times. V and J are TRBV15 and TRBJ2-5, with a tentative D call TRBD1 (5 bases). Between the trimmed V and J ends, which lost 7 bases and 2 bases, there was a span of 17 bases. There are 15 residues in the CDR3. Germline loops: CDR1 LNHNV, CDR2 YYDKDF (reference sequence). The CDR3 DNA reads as TGTGCCACCAAACAGGACAAGTTAGGGCAAGAGACCCAGTACTTC. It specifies CATKQDKLGQETQYF.

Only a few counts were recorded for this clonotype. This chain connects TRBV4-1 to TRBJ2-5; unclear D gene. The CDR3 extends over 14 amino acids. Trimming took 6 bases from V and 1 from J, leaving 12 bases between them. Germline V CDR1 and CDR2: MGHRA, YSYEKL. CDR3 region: CASSQRNSQETQYF. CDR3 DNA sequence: TGCGCCAGCAGTCAACGGAACAGCCAAGAGACCCAGTACTTC.